This TCR beta chain stems from a study of pediatric ulcerative colitis. The CDR3 sequence is 16 residues long. Germline V CDR1 and CDR2: MNHNY, SVGAGI (reference sequence). Trimming left V 0 bases short and J 6 bases short, with 15 bases between. This clone was seen a handful of times. Its antigen is unknown. Study observations and caveats: Total lymphocyte DNA, not sorted subsets, was the template.

This was a survey-level run. Each sample received Survey-level depth of up to 500,000 reads. TCRdb's copy holds only in-frame clones and misses some; the assay was immunoSEQ multiplex PCR. The sample holds about 64,000 clones, around four fifths seen once. The genes are TRBV6-6 and TRBJ1-5, with a tentative D call TRBD1 (6 bases). This clonotype was obtained from a boy aged 5 to 17 with moderate ulcerative colitis. Specimen: blood. This chain's CDR3 is CASSYSRRGGSQPQHF. As DNA, the CDR3 is TGTGCCAGCAGTTACTCTAGGAGGGGGGGAAGTCAGCCCCAGCATTTT.